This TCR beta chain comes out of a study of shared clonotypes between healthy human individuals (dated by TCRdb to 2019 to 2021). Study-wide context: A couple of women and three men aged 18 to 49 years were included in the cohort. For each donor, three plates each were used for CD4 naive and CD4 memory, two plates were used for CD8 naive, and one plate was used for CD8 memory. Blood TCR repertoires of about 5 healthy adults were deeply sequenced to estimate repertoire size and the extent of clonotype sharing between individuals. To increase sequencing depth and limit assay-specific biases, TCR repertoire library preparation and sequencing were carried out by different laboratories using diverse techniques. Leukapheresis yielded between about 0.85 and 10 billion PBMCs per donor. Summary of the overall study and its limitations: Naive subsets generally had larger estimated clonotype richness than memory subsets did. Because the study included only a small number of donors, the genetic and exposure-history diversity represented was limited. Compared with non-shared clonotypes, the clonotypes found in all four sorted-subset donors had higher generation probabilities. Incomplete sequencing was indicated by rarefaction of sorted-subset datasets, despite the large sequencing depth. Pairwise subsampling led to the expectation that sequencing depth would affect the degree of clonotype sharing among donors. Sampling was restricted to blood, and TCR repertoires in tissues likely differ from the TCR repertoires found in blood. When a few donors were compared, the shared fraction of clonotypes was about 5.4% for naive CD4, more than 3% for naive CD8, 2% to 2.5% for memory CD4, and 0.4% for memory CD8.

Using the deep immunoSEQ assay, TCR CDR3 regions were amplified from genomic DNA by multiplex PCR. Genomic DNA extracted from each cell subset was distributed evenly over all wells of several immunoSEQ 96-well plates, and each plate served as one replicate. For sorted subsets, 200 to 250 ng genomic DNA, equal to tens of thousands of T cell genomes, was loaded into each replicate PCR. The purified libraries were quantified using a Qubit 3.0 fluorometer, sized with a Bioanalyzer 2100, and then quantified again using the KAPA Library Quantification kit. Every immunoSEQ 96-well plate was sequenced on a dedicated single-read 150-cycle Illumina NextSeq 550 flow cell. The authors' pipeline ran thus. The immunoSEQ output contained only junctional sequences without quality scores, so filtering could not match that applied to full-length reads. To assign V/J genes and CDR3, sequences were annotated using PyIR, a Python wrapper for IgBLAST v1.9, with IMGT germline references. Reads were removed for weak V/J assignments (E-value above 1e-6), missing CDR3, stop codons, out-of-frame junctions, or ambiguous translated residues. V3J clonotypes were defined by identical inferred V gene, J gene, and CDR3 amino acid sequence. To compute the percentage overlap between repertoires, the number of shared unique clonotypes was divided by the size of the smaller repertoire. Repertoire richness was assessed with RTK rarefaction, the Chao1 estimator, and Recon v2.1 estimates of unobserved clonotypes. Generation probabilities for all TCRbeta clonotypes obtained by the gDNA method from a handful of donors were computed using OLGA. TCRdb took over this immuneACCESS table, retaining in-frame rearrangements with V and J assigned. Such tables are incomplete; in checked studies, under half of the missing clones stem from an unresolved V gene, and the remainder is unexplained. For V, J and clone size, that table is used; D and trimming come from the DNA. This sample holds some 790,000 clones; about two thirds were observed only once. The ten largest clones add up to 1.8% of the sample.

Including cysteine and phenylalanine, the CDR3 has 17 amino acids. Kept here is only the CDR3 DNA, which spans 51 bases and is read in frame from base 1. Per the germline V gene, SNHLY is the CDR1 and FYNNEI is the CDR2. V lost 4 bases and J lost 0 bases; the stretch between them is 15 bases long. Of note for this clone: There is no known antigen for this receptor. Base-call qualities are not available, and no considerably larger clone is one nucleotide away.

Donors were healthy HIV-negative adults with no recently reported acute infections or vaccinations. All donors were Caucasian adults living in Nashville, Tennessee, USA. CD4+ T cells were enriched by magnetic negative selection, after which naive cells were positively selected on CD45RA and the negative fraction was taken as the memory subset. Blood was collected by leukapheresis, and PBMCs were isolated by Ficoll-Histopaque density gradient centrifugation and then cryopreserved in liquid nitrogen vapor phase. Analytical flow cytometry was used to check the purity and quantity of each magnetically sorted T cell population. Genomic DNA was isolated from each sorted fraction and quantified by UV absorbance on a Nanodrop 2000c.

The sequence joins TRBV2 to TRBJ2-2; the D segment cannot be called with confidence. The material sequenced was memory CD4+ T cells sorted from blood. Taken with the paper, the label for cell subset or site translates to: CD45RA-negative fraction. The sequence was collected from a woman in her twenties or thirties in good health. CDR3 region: CASSALSGDPNTGELFF. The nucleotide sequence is TGTGCCAGCAGTGCTCTATCTGGCGACCCGAACACCGGGGAGCTGTTTTTT.